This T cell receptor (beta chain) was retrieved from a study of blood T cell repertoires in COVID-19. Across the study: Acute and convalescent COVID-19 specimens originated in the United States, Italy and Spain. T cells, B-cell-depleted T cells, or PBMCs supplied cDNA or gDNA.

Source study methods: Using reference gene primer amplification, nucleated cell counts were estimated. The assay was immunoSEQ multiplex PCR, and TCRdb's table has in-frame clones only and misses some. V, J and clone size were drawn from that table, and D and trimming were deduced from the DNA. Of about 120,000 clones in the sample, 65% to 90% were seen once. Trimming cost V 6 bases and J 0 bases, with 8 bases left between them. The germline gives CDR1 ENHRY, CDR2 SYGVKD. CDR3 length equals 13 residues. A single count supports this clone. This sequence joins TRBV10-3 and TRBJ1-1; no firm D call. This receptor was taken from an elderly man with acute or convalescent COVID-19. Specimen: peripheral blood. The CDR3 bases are TGTGCCATCAGAGCGCAGCTGAACACTGAAGCTTTCTTT. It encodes CAIRAQLNTEAFF.